This entry lists 21 T cell receptor beta chains sequenced from one sample in a study of cytomegalovirus exposure and HLA in healthy donors. Vbeta (60) and Jbeta (13) primers were used in the PCR. Produced via immunoSEQ multiplex PCR; TCRdb's table is partial and in-frame only. This sample has about 170,000 clones; roughly 84% occur once, and the top ten carry about 1.6%. Sequenced input: PBMCs. The receptors originated from a male donor in good health and CMV-seronegative.

The chain has TRBV7-9 and TRBJ2-3, with 7 nucleotides matching TRBD2. V lost 5 bases and J lost 4; bases outside the gene matches: 12. Germline V gene data show CDR1 as SEHNR and CDR2 as FQNEAQ (reference sequence). This CDR3 has 16 residues. CDR3 sequence (DNA): TGTGCCAGCAGCCTCGGGGCGGGAGTATTGGCAGATACGCAGTATTTT. Protein product: CASSLGAGVLADTQYF. The full variable domain, rest sourced from reference TRBV7-9 and TRBJ2-3, is DTGVSQNPRHKITKRGQNVTFRCDPISEHNRLYWYRQTLGQGPEFLTYFQNEAQLEKSRLLSDRFSAERPKGSFSTLEIQRTEQGDSAMYLCASSLGAGVLADTQYFGPGTRLTVL.

The genes are TRBV30 and TRBJ2-5; D is unclear. Trimming left V 3 bases short and J 2 bases short, with 13 bases between. CDR3 length: 14 residues. Germline loops: CDR1 GTSNPN, CDR2 SVGIG (reference sequence). CDR3: CAWSSPAEQETQYF. The CDR3 DNA reads as TGTGCCTGGAGCTCCCCCGCGGAGCAAGAGACCCAGTACTTC.

CDR3 sequence: CASSSRGLDTNYGYTF. CDR3 DNA: TGTGCCAGCAGCTCTAGGGGATTGGATACGAACTATGGCTACACCTTC. The V call is TRBV5-4, the J call TRBJ1-2; D may be TRBD1 (5 bases). The CDR3 consists of 16 residues. Trimming took 3 bases from V and 2 from J, leaving 17 bases between them. The germline CDR1 and CDR2 sequences are SGHNT and YYREEE (reference sequence).

J is TRBJ2-3 and V is TRBV4-3, with a tentative D call TRBD1 (6 bases). CDR3 size: 16 residues. V was trimmed by 1 base and J by 4 bases, leaving 15 bases between them. Germline CDR1 is LGHNA and CDR2 is YSLEER. This CDR3 is CASSQVTGSSADTQYF. In DNA, the CDR3 is TGCGCCAGCAGCCAAGTGACAGGCTCCTCGGCAGATACGCAGTATTTT.

The chain couples TRBV5-4 to TRBJ2-1, with 8 bases matching TRBD2. CDR1 and CDR2 (germline): SGHNT, YYREEE (reference sequence). The V segment lost 5 bases and the J segment 8 bases; nucleotides outside the gene matches: 6. This CDR3 is 13 amino acids long. The CDR3 loop is CASRAGGGDEQFF. CDR3 bases: TGTGCCAGCAGGGCGGGGGGAGGCGATGAGCAGTTCTTC. The whole variable domain, remainder taken from reference TRBV5-4 and TRBJ2-1, is ETGVTQSPTHLIKTRGQQVTLRCSSQSGHNTVSWYQQALGQGPQFIFQYYREEENGRGNFPPRFSGLQFPNYSSELNVNALELDDSALYLCASRAGGGDEQFFGPGTRLTVL.

The table lists this clone with a count of one. This rearrangement joins TRBV5-6 to TRBJ1-1; a weak D match, TRBD1 (6 bases). The CDR3 has 15 amino acids. Trimming shortened V by 5 bases and J by 1 base, and 15 bases separated the two germline ends. Germline CDR1 and CDR2: SGHDT and YYEEEE. The CDR3 region is CASSFLGGANTEAFF. For the CDR3, the DNA is TGTGCCAGCAGTTTCCTAGGGGGTGCGAACACTGAAGCTTTCTTT.

V is TRBV2 and J is TRBJ1-4; no definite D call. CDR3 size: 13 residues. Trimming took 7 bases from V and 3 from J, leaving 9 bases between them. Germline-derived CDR1 and CDR2 are SNHLY and FYNNEI. This chain's CDR3 is CASTWSANEKLFF. CDR3 DNA sequence: TGTGCCAGCACTTGGAGTGCTAATGAAAAACTGTTTTTT. Full variable domain (remainder filled in from reference TRBV2 and TRBJ1-4): EPEVTQTPSHQVTQMGQEVILRCVPISNHLYFYWYRQILGQKVEFLVSFYNNEISEKSEIFDDQFSVERPDGSNFTLKIRSTKLEDSAMYFCASTWSANEKLFFGSGTQLSVL.

This chain links TRBV7-2 with TRBJ2-1, with D perhaps TRBD2 (5 bases). Germline CDR1 reads SGHTA; CDR2 reads FQGNSA. This CDR3 is 13 amino acids long. Trimming pared 5 bases from V and 12 bases from J, leaving 17 bases between. The DNA for the CDR3 is TGTGCCAGCAGCCCGTCCGCGTCCCGGGGGCAGTTCTTC. Translated: CASSPSASRGQFF.

This clone was observed a few times. V and J are TRBV6-1 and TRBJ2-3; 7 bases are shared with TRBD1. V was pared by 1 base and J by 1 base, with 5 bases of the junction left unmatched. CDR3 size: 16 residues. Looked up from germline, CDR1 is MNHNS and CDR2 is SASEGT. CDR3 DNA: TGTGCCAGCAGTGAAGAGGTAGGGGGCGGCACAGATACGCAGTATTTT. It encodes CASSEEVGGGTDTQYF.

This sequence joins TRBV2 and TRBJ2-2; perhaps TRBD1 as D (5 bases). The CDR3 runs 16 residues. Per the germline V gene, CDR1 is SNHLY and CDR2 is FYNNEI. V lost 8 bases and J lost 1, with 17 bases in between. The CDR3 is CASGASRVMNTGELFF. The CDR3 DNA reads as TGTGCCAGCGGGGCTTCCAGGGTAATGAACACCGGGGAGCTGTTTTTT.

The V call is TRBV6-5, the J call TRBJ2-7; 10 nucleotides agree with TRBD1. In germline, CDR1 is MNHEY, CDR2 SVGAGI. V shed 7 bases, J shed 5 bases, and the junction held 11 bases outside the gene matches. The CDR3 loop spans 15 amino acids. CDR3 sequence reads: CASTNWGTGANEQYF. Here the CDR3 DNA reads TGTGCCAGCACTAACTGGGGGACAGGGGCCAACGAGCAGTACTTC.

CDR3 sequence (DNA): TGCGCCAGCAGCTTGGAAGGGACTAGCAGGGAGACCCAGTACTTC. Its protein product is CASSLEGTSRETQYF. The rearrangement joins TRBV5-1 to TRBJ2-5; 9 positions match TRBD2. Germline V gives CDR1 SGHRS, CDR2 YFSETQ. With V trimmed by 0 bases and J by 5 bases, 5 bases remained unmatched. The CDR3 totals 15 residues.

The V and J genes are TRBV11-2 and TRBJ2-2, with TRBD1 as a possible D gene (5 bases). This CDR3 comprises 17 residues. In germline, CDR1 is SGHAT, CDR2 FQNNGV. V lost 0 bases and J 4 bases, leaving 15 bases between the germline ends. CDR3 coding DNA: TGTGCCAGCAGCTTAGATGCCGTGGCAGGGCGCACCGGGGAGCTGTTTTTT. Translation gives CASSLDAVAGRTGELFF.

The chain recombines TRBV19 with TRBJ2-2, with unresolved D. The CDR3 runs 13 residues. V lost 5 bases and J 7 bases, leaving 11 bases between the germline ends. Germline CDR1 reads LNHDA; CDR2 reads SQIVND (reference sequence). The CDR3 region has the DNA TGTGCCAGTAGTGGGCAGTACGGCGGGGAGCTGTTTTTT. As protein: CASSGQYGGELFF.

The rearrangement joins TRBV25-1 to TRBJ2-7; 8 bases agree with TRBD2. CDR1 is MGHDK, CDR2 SYGVNS, per germline. Germline trimming cut 6 bases from V and 3 bases from J; bases unmatched to any gene: 7. CDR3 length: 14 amino acids. CDR3 nucleotides: TGTGCCAGCAGGGGCGGGGGGATGAACTACGAGCAGTACTTC. This codes for CASRGGGMNYEQYF.

This sequence joins TRBV6-1 and TRBJ1-1, with a tentative D call TRBD1 (5 bases). The V end lost 2 bases, the J end lost 11 bases, and 12 bases lay between the germline ends. The CDR3 has 12 residues. Germline CDR1 MNHNS, CDR2 SASEGT. The DNA for the CDR3 is TGTGCCAGCAGTGAACCCCGGGGGGGGGCTTTCTTT. Translated, it gives CASSEPRGGAFF.

This clone was detected once. The chain links TRBV7-9 to TRBJ2-7; no firm D call. Per germline, CDR1 SEHNR and CDR2 FQNEAQ (reference sequence). The CDR3 totals 15 residues. Trimming pared 0 bases from V and 3 bases from J, leaving 12 bases between. The CDR3 spells CASSLAVGAFYEQYF. As DNA, the CDR3 is TGTGCCAGCAGCTTAGCAGTCGGAGCATTCTACGAGCAGTACTTC.

The gene calls are TRBV6-1 and TRBJ1-5; D is possibly TRBD1 (6 bases). Germline CDR1 MNHNS, CDR2 SASEGT. The CDR3 contains 16 residues. The V and J ends lost 2 bases and 6 bases respectively, with 17 bases between them. The CDR3 sequence is CASSEWWRGGGQPQHF. The DNA of the CDR3 is TGTGCCAGCAGTGAATGGTGGAGGGGGGGCGGTCAGCCCCAGCATTTT.

The rearrangement joins TRBV10-3 to TRBJ2-2; the D gene is possibly TRBD1 (5 bases). Per germline, CDR1 ENHRY and CDR2 SYGVKD. There are 12 residues in the CDR3. V was trimmed by 10 bases and J by 6 bases, leaving 12 bases between them. The DNA for the CDR3 is TGTGCCACGCAGGGTGACGCCGGGGAGCTGTTTTTT. Its protein product is CATQGDAGELFF.

This clone was detected a few times. This sequence joins TRBV18 and TRBJ2-7, with 7 nucleotides matching TRBD1. The CDR3 contains 17 residues. J was trimmed by 2 bases and V by 1 base; bases with no gene match: 11. The germline gives CDR1 KGHSH, CDR2 LQKENI. The CDR3 loop reads CASSPLKNAGTAYEQYF. CDR3 in DNA: TGTGCCAGCTCACCACTTAAAAACGCCGGGACAGCCTACGAGCAGTACTTC.

The chain carries TRBV6-6 and TRBJ2-1, with 10 bases matching TRBD2. Germline trimming cut 6 bases from V and 2 bases from J; bases unmatched to any gene: 4. Per the germline V gene, CDR1 is MNHNY and CDR2 is SVGAGI (reference sequence). The CDR3 totals 15 residues. CDR3 nucleotides: TGTGCCAGCAGCCAGAGCGGGGGGGCCTACAATGAGCAGTTCTTC. Translating it yields CASSQSGGAYNEQFF.